This TCR beta chain was retrieved from a study of cytomegalovirus exposure and HLA in healthy donors. Amplification used 60 Vbeta primers and 13 Jbeta primers. Repertoires were generated with immunoSEQ multiplex PCR, while TCRdb's copy carries only in-frame clones and drops some. The sample includes approximately 110,000 clones, 15% to 17% of them seen just once. Unrecorded immune exposure was likely among donors, who were nominally healthy when sampled. Worth noting for this clone: The antigen remains unidentified.

Whole-study findings and limits: TCR beta V- and J-gene trimming, according to a later analysis, was linked to a missense DCLRE1C variant.

Germline V gene sequence: CDR1 SGDLS, CDR2 YYNGEE. The CDR3 has 15 amino acids. Trimming cost V 3 bases and J 7 bases; bases outside gene matches: 10. The receptor was isolated from a woman younger than 30 in good health and CMV-seronegative. The chain joins TRBV9 to TRBJ2-1; 7 nucleotides line up with TRBD2. The sample was PBMCs. The CDR3 is CASSALSGRGNEQFF. In DNA form, the CDR3 reads TGTGCCAGCAGCGCCCTTTCAGGGAGGGGAAATGAGCAGTTCTTC. The variable domain in full, with the rest retrieved from reference TRBV9 and TRBJ2-1, is DSGVTQTPKHLITATGQRVTLRCSPRSGDLSVYWYQQSLDQGLQFLIQYYNGEERAKGNILERFSAQQFPDLHSELNLSSLELGDSALYFCASSALSGRGNEQFFGPGTRLTVL.